This T cell receptor (beta chain) was recorded in a study of siplizumab effects on memory and regulatory T cells. The study, taken as a whole, reports: Roughly 75-97% of proliferating CD4+ or CD8+ clones lacked an assignable naive or memory phenotype.

Assay: immunoSEQ multiplex PCR; the TCRdb copy retains only in-frame clones and omits some. The table includes some 110,000 clones, 85% to 95% detected once. For this clone: Antigen specificity is unknown.

This CDR3 comprises 14 residues. The V gene lost 1 base and the J gene lost 6 bases, with 12 bases spanning the gap. The germline gives CDR1 LNHDA, CDR2 SQIVND (reference sequence). The TCR originated in a human donor in good health. V usage is TRBV19 and J usage is TRBJ1-1; D is possibly TRBD1 (6 bases). The sequenced sample was CD4+ T cells sorted from blood. CDR3 bases: TGTGCCAGTAGTATAGGAAACAGGGTGGCTGAAGCTTTCTTT. It is translated as CASSIGNRVAEAFF.